These 8 T cell receptor beta chains originate from one sample sequenced in a study of blood T cell repertoires in COVID-19 (dated by TCRdb to 2019 to 2021). The library was prepared using the immunoSEQ multiplex PCR assay. TCRdb provides this immuneACCESS table in a form limited to in-frame rearrangements. Some clones are lacking; in checked studies, under half of them reflect an unresolved V gene, and why the rest are absent is not known. The sample includes 150,000 to 200,000 clones, with more than 75% observed a single time. The ten largest clones take up around a sixth of the sample. Material for sequencing was peripheral blood. The receptors were sampled from a person aged 70 to 85 with COVID-19, enrolled during active disease.

The chain joins TRBV7-3 to TRBJ2-5; 9 nucleotides match TRBD1. Germline V gene lookup returns CDR1 SGHTA and CDR2 FQGTGA. Germline trimming cut 2 bases from V and 4 bases from J; bases unmatched to any gene: 5. The CDR3 spans 15 residues. This chain's CDR3 is CASSLGQGLVETQYF. Here the CDR3 DNA reads TGTGCCAGCAGCTTAGGACAGGGGCTGGTAGAGACCCAGTACTTC.

The chain uses TRBV4-3 and TRBJ1-5; unclear D gene. The CDR3 consists of 14 residues. The V gene lost 5 bases and the J gene lost 4 bases, with 12 bases spanning the gap. Germline V gives CDR1 LGHNA, CDR2 YSLEER. The CDR3 sequence is CASSENPGNQPQHF. The CDR3 DNA is TGCGCCAGCAGCGAGAATCCGGGAAATCAGCCCCAGCATTTT.

The chain is built from TRBV12-3 or TRBV12-4 and TRBJ1-1, with D maybe TRBD1 (5 bases). The CDR3 has 13 amino acids. V lost 8 bases, J lost 6 bases, and 16 bases lay in between. CDR3 protein: CASGHHGRPEAFF. As DNA, the CDR3 is TGTGCCAGCGGACACCACGGGAGACCTGAAGCTTTCTTT.

V usage is TRBV29-1 and J usage is TRBJ2-7, with D perhaps matching TRBD2 (5 bases). This CDR3 comprises 13 residues. CDR1 is SQVTM and CDR2 is ANQGSEA in the germline V gene. The V gene lost 7 bases and the J gene lost 6 bases, with 19 bases spanning the gap. The CDR3 DNA reads as TGCAGCGCTGAGGGAGTTGGTTTAGGCGAGCAGTACTTC. Protein: CSAEGVGLGEQYF.

This sequence joins TRBV7-2 and TRBJ1-2; 10 bases map to TRBD1. CDR1 is SGHTA, CDR2 FQGNSA, per germline. Trimming removed 5 bases from V and 8 bases from J; junction bases left unmatched: 5. The CDR3 loop spans 13 amino acids. Written as DNA, the CDR3 is TGTGCCAGCAGCCCAGACAGGGGGCGGGGCTACACCTTC. It yields the protein CASSPDRGRGYTF. Supplemented by reference TRBV7-2 and TRBJ1-2, the full variable domain reads GAGVSQSPSNKVTEKGKDVELRCDPISGHTALYWYRQSLGQGLEFLIYFQGNSAPDKSGLPSDRFSAERTGGSVSTLTIQRTQQEDSAVYLCASSPDRGRGYTFGSGTRLTVV.

The chain is built from TRBV29-1 and TRBJ2-3; D is perhaps TRBD1 (5 bases). V lost 6 bases to trimming and J lost 0 bases, with 13 bases between them. There are 14 residues in the CDR3. Germline CDR1 is SQVTM and CDR2 is ANQGSEA. Here the CDR3 reads CSVGRQTSTDTQYF. The CDR3 DNA reads TGCAGCGTGGGAAGACAGACTAGCACAGATACGCAGTATTTT.

As DNA, the CDR3 is TGTGCCAGCAGATCGACAGGGACCAGGGAGCAGTACTTC. It encodes CASRSTGTREQYF. This chain uses TRBV6-5 with TRBJ2-7; the match to TRBD1 covers 7 bases. The germline V gene encodes CDR1 MNHEY and CDR2 SVGAGI. The CDR3 loop spans 13 amino acids. The ends lost 6 bases at V and 7 bases at J; junction bases unmatched: 9.

This clone was observed a handful of times. This chain joins TRBV19 and TRBJ2-7, with 7 bases that match TRBD1. Per the germline V gene, CDR1 is LNHDA and CDR2 is SQIVND (reference sequence). The CDR3 is made up of 15 amino acids. Trimming at V came to 5 bases and at J to 2 bases, leaving 9 bases not matched to a gene. DNA of the CDR3: TGTGCCAGTAGTGTCCTTTGGGGGACAGCCTACGAGCAGTACTTC. Translating gives CASSVLWGTAYEQYF.